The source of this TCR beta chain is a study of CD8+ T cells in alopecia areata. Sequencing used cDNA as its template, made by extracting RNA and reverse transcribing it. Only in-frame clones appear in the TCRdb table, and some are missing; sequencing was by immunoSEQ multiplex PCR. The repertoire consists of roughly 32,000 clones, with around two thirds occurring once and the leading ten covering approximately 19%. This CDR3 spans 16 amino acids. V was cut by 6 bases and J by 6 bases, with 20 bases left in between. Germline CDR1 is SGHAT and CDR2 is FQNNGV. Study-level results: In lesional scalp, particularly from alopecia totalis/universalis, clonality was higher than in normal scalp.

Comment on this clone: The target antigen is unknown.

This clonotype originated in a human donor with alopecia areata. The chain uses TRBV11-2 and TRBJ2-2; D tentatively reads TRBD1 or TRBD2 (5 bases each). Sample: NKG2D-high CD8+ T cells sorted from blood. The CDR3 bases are TGTGCCAGCAGGGACGCGTGGGGGTCCCTCCCCGGGGAGCTGTTTTTT. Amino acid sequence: CASRDAWGSLPGELFF.